This T cell receptor (beta chain) was recovered during a study of control samples from healthy donors and cancer patients. TCRdb keeps only in-frame clones here, not all; method: immunoSEQ multiplex PCR. Of 120,000 or so clones in the sample, more than 75% were seen once. Germline loops: CDR1 SGHTA, CDR2 FQGNSA. Trimming removed 4 bases at V and 5 bases at J, with 8 bases between. This CDR3 has 12 amino acids. This TCR derives from a man in his forties or fifties in good health. The specimen sequenced was blood. The chain employs TRBV7-2 and TRBJ1-2; no definite D call. CDR3 sequence (DNA): TGTGCCAGCAGCTACTCTGGTTATGGCTACACCTTC. Translated: CASSYSGYGYTF. Complete variable domain (other parts from reference TRBV7-2 and TRBJ1-2): GAGVSQSPSNKVTEKGKDVELRCDPISGHTALYWYRQSLGQGLEFLIYFQGNSAPDKSGLPSDRFSAERTGGSVSTLTIQRTQQEDSAVYLCASSYSGYGYTFGSGTRLTVV.